The 19 T cell receptor beta chains presented below share a single source sample, sequenced in a study of T cells in narcolepsy. The protocol was immunoSEQ multiplex PCR, while the TCRdb copy is restricted to in-frame clones and leaves out a portion. The sample has 25,000 to 40,000 clones, about 90% seen once; the top ten hold around 1.2%. Sequencing was carried out using CD45RA- memory CD4+ T cells from PBMCs. These receptors all stem from a human donor with narcolepsy.

This chain uses TRBV5-1 with TRBJ1-5; 8 bases match TRBD1. Germline CDR1 and CDR2: SGHRS and YFSETQ. Losses at the gene ends were 4 bases for V and 0 bases for J; bases not matched to a gene: 9. This CDR3 has 17 amino acids. CDR3 bases: TGCGCCAGCAGCCCCGGACAGGGCCAGTATAGCAATCAGCCCCAGCATTTT. As protein: CASSPGQGQYSNQPQHF.

The chain links TRBV11-3 to TRBJ2-1, with 13 bases matching TRBD2. V lost 5 bases to trimming and J lost 9 bases; unmatched junction nucleotides: 4. From germline, CDR1 is SGHNT and CDR2 YENEEA. The CDR3 spans 14 residues. The CDR3 reads CASSRTSGSSEQFF. The CDR3 bases are TGTGCCAGCAGCAGGACTAGCGGGAGTAGTGAGCAGTTCTTC.

This chain connects TRBV28 to TRBJ2-7; 8 nucleotides align to TRBD2. Germline V lookup: CDR1 MDHEN, CDR2 SYDVKM. With V trimmed by 5 bases and J by 3 bases, 9 bases remained unmatched. This CDR3 is 15 amino acids long. The CDR3 region has the DNA TGTGCCAGCAGTCTTACTAGCGGCAGAAACTACGAGCAGTACTTC. Its protein is CASSLTSGRNYEQYF.

The chain recombines TRBV6-1 with TRBJ1-4; D remains ambiguous. The germline gives CDR1 MNHNS, CDR2 SASEGT. The ends were cut back, 6 bases at V and 7 bases at J, with 9 bases in the middle. The CDR3 is 12 residues long. The CDR3 coding sequence is TGTGCCAGCAGCCCGGGAGGTGAAAAACTGTTTTTT. It yields the protein CASSPGGEKLFF.

The gene calls are TRBV7-8 and TRBJ2-1; 9 nucleotides match TRBD2. CDR3 size: 16 residues. Germline-derived CDR1 and CDR2 are SGHVS and FQNEAQ. J lost 0 bases, V lost 4 bases, and 4 bases had no gene match. CDR3 sequence (DNA): TGTGCCAGCAGCTCTAGCGGGGACCGCTCCTACAATGAGCAGTTCTTC. Its protein is CASSSSGDRSYNEQFF.

The chain employs TRBV14 and TRBJ2-5; D uncertain. V dropped 3 bases and J dropped 5 bases, with 16 bases sitting between them. The CDR3 spans 15 residues. Germline loops: CDR1 SGHDN, CDR2 FVKESK. The CDR3 DNA is TGTGCCAGCAGCCAGACTCCCAGCCCGGTGGAGACCCAGTACTTC. Translating gives CASSQTPSPVETQYF.

The V call is TRBV5-3, the J call TRBJ2-7, with D possibly called TRBD1 or TRBD2 (5 bases each). TRBV5-3 is an ORF; its function is uncertain. The CDR3 is 15 amino acids. The germline V and J ends were trimmed by 3 bases and 4 bases, with 17 bases remaining between them. CDR3 coding DNA: TGTGCCAGAAGCTATCCGGGACGGCTACAATACGAGCAGTACTTC. Protein sequence: CARSYPGRLQYEQYF.

J is TRBJ1-4 and V is TRBV6-4; no reliable D call. The germline V and J ends were trimmed by 6 bases and 8 bases, with 19 bases remaining between them. Germline V gene lookup returns CDR1 MRHNA and CDR2 SNTAGT. CDR3 length: 15 residues. In DNA, the CDR3 is TGTGCCAGCAGGCCAATGGCTACAGCAGCGGAAAAACTGTTTTTT. It specifies CASRPMATAAEKLFF.

The chain joins TRBV7-2 to TRBJ2-3; D remains ambiguous. The CDR3 consists of 14 residues. Germline V gives CDR1 SGHTA, CDR2 FQGNSA. The V end was cut by 2 bases, the J end by 4 bases, with 10 bases between. The CDR3 loop is CASSLSAGADTQYF. CDR3 nucleotide sequence: TGTGCCAGCAGCTTAAGCGCTGGGGCAGATACGCAGTATTTT.

This chain uses TRBV7-3 with TRBJ1-1; D remains unclear. Between the trimmed V and J ends, which lost 4 bases and 1 base, there was a span of 7 bases. Germline CDR1 is SGHTA and CDR2 is FQGTGA. This CDR3 has 13 residues. CDR3: CASSSGRNTEAFF. As DNA, the CDR3 is TGTGCCAGCAGCTCGGGAAGGAACACTGAAGCTTTCTTT.

The chain combines TRBV7-8 with TRBJ1-1; D remains unclear. The ends were cut back, 5 bases at V and 1 base at J, with 11 bases in the middle. The CDR3 is 14 residues long. CDR1 SGHVS and CDR2 FQNEAQ come from the germline V gene. CDR3 DNA: TGTGCCAGCAGCCTAGGACCCAAGAACACTGAAGCTTTCTTT. Translating gives CASSLGPKNTEAFF.

J is TRBJ2-7 and V is TRBV5-1; 9 nucleotides agree with TRBD1. Trimming removed 2 bases from V and 3 bases from J; junction bases left unmatched: 9. Germline V lookup: CDR1 SGHRS, CDR2 YFSETQ. The CDR3 loop spans 16 amino acids. Written as DNA, the CDR3 is TGCGCCAGCAGCTTAACCGCCGGGACAGGGCTCTACGAGCAGTACTTC. Translating it yields CASSLTAGTGLYEQYF.

Worth noting for this clone: Additional DNA sequences in this sample encode the identical CDR3. The chain is built from TRBV4-1 and TRBJ2-5; 9 nucleotides agree with TRBD1. V dropped 4 bases and J dropped 2; count of bases not matched to a gene: 5. Germline V gene data show CDR1 as MGHRA and CDR2 as YSYEKL. The CDR3 length is 15 residues. The CDR3 protein is CASSPPGQGQETQYF. Written as DNA, the CDR3 is TGCGCCAGCAGCCCACCGGGACAGGGACAAGAGACCCAGTACTTC.

The V and J genes are TRBV4-3 and TRBJ2-1; a possible D gene is TRBD1 (6 bases). V was cut by 1 base and J by 3 bases, with 19 bases left in between. The CDR3 totals 18 residues. Germline CDR1 reads LGHNA; CDR2 reads YSLEER. The CDR3 nucleotides are TGCGCCAGCAGCCAAGCCCTACTACAGGGTGGGGTCTACAATGAGCAGTTCTTC. Its protein is CASSQALLQGGVYNEQFF.

This clone was detected only once. This chain links TRBV30 with TRBJ1-1; D unresolved. This CDR3 has 14 residues. Germline CDR1 reads GTSNPN; CDR2 reads SVGIG (reference sequence). V gave up 0 bases and J gave up 0 bases, with 8 bases separating them. Here the CDR3 DNA reads TGTGCCTGGAGTGTACTGGGAGTGAACACTGAAGCTTTCTTT. It translates to CAWSVLGVNTEAFF.

The gene calls are TRBV2 and TRBJ2-2; TRBD2 matches 7 bases. V lost 4 bases, J lost 4 bases, and 6 bases stayed unmatched. The CDR3 runs 15 residues. In germline, CDR1 is SNHLY, CDR2 FYNNEI. In nucleotides, the CDR3 is TGTGCCAGCAGTGCATCTAGCGGAAGCACCGGGGAGCTGTTTTTT. Its protein product is CASSASSGSTGELFF.

A single count supports this clone. The chain carries TRBV27 and TRBJ2-3; D is perhaps TRBD1 (5 bases). CDR1 and CDR2 from the germline V gene are MNHEY and SMNVEV (reference sequence). Trimming removed 1 base from V and 1 base from J, with 9 bases in between. This CDR3 is 15 amino acids long. CDR3 sequence reads: CASSLLGVRTDTQYF. The CDR3 DNA sequence: TGTGCCAGCAGTTTATTAGGGGTACGCACAGATACGCAGTATTTT.

J is TRBJ2-3 and V is TRBV11-3, with 9 bases aligning to TRBD1. Germline V CDR1 and CDR2: SGHNT, YENEEA. The CDR3 has 15 amino acids. V lost 4 bases and J lost 3; bases outside the gene matches: 5. This CDR3 is CASSYGQGPTDTQYF. CDR3 sequence (DNA): TGTGCCAGCAGCTACGGACAGGGGCCTACAGATACGCAGTATTTT.

Comments on this clone: The germline gene is not matched at one end of the junction; a read error may be the cause. V gene TRBV10-3 combines with J gene TRBJ1-5, with D unclear. This CDR3 is 14 amino acids long. Germline loops: CDR1 ENHRY, CDR2 SYGVKD. The CDR3 is CAIGEDYSNQPQHF. The CDR3 nucleotides read TGTGCCATCGGTGAGGATTATAGCAATCAGCCCCAGCATTTT.